The clone carrying this T cell receptor beta chain was picked up many times. Its specificity is unknown. The source of the sample is a study of T cell repertoires in cytomegalovirus infection. TCRdb processed the reads anew with MiXCR; each CDR3 protein has one entry. Of hundreds of thousands of distinct CDR3 sequences in the sample, about 30% were seen once. This CDR3 is 15 amino acids long. The germline V gene has CDR1 SGHVS and CDR2 FNYEAQ. V lost 5 bases, J lost 8 bases, and 21 bases lay in between. The starting material was cultured CD8+ T cells from PBMCs, obtained from culture after CMV antigen stimulation. The gene calls are TRBV7-6 and TRBJ1-2; a possible D gene is TRBD1 (5 bases). The TCR originated in a human donor in good health (CMV status not recorded). Some clones in this sample may be carry-over from other donors' samples. CDR3 protein: CASSERRDSQGGYTF. The CDR3 coding sequence is TGTGCCAGCAGCGAAAGAAGAGACAGCCAAGGAGGCTACACCTTC. Using reference TRBV7-6 and TRBJ1-2 for the parts outside the CDR3, the full variable domain is GAGVSQSPRYKVTKRGQDVALRCDPISGHVSLYWYRQALGQGPEFLTYFNYEAQQDKSGLPNDRFSAERPEGSISTLTIQRTEQRDSAMYRCASSERRDSQGGYTFGSGTRLTVV.